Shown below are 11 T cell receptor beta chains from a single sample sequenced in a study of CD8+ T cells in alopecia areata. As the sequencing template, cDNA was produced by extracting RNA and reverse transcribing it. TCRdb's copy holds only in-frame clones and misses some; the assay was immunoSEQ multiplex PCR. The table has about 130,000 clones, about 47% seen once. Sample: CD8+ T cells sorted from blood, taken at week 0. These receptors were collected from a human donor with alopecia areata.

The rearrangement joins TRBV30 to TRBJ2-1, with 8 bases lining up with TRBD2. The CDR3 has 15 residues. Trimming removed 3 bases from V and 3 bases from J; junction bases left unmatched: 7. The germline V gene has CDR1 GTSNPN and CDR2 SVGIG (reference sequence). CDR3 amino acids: CAWRPKAGDYNEQFF. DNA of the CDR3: TGTGCCTGGAGGCCAAAAGCGGGGGACTACAATGAGCAGTTCTTC.

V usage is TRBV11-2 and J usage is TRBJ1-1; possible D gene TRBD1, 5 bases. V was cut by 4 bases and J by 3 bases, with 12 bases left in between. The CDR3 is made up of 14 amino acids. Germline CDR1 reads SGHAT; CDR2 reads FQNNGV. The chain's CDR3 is CASSYQGGDTEAFF. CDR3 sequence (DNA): TGTGCCAGCAGCTACCAGGGCGGAGACACTGAAGCTTTCTTT. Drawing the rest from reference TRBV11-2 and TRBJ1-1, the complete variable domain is EAGVAQSPRYKIIEKRQSVAFWCNPISGHATLYWYQQILGQGPKLLIQFQNNGVVDDSQLPKDRFSAERLKGVDSTLKIQPAKLEDSAVYLCASSYQGGDTEAFFGQGTRLTVV.

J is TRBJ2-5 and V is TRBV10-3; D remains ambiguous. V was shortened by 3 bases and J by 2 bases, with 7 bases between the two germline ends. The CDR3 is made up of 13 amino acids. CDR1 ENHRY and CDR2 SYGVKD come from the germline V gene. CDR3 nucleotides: TGTGCCATCAGTGAACCGGAACAAGAGACCCAGTACTTC. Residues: CAISEPEQETQYF.

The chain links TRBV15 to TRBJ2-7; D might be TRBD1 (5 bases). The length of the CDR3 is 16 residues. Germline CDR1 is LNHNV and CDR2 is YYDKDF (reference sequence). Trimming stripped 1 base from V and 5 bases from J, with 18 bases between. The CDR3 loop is CATSRALDSPWDEQYF. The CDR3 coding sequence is TGTGCCACCAGCAGAGCTTTAGACAGCCCCTGGGACGAGCAGTACTTC. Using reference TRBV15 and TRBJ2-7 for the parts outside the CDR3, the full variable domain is DAMVIQNPRYQVTQFGKPVTLSCSQTLNHNVMYWYQQKSSQAPKLLFHYYDKDFNNEADTPDNFQSRRPNTSFCFLDIRSPGLGDTAMYLCATSRALDSPWDEQYFGPGTRLTVT.

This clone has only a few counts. The DNA of the CDR3 is TGTGCCAGCAGCCCGGGACCGACGAACACCGGGGAGCTGTTTTTT. Encoded protein: CASSPGPTNTGELFF. The chain carries TRBV7-9 and TRBJ2-2; possibly TRBD1 or TRBD2 for D (5 bases each). Germline V gene sequence: CDR1 SEHNR, CDR2 FQNEAQ (reference sequence). The CDR3 is made up of 15 amino acids. Deletions cut 5 bases from V and 0 bases from J, with 10 bases between.

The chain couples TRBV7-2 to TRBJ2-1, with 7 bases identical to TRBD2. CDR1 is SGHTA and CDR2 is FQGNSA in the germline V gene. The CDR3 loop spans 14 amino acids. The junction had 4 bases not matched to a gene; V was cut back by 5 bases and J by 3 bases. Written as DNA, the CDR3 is TGTGCCAGCAGCAGACCGGGGGGCTACAATGAGCAGTTCTTC. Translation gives CASSRPGGYNEQFF.

The CDR3 is CAWSPGPGGHTEAFF. In DNA, the CDR3 is TGTGCCTGGAGCCCAGGTCCGGGAGGCCACACTGAAGCTTTCTTT. This rearrangement joins TRBV30 to TRBJ1-1; D uncertain. The CDR3 is made up of 15 amino acids. From germline, CDR1 is GTSNPN and CDR2 SVGIG (reference sequence). Between the trimmed V and J ends, which lost 3 bases and 3 bases, there was a span of 17 bases.

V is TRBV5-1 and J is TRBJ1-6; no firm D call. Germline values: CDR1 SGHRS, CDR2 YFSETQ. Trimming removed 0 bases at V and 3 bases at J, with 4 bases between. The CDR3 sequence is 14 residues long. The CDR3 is CASSLGDYNSPLHF. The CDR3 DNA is TGCGCCAGCAGCTTGGGGGACTATAATTCACCCCTCCACTTT.

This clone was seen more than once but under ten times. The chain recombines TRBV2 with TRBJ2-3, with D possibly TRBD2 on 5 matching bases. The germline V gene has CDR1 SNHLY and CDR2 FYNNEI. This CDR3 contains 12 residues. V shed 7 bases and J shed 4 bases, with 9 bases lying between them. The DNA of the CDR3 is TGTGCCAGCATCGGACTTTCAGATACGCAGTATTTT. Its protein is CASIGLSDTQYF.

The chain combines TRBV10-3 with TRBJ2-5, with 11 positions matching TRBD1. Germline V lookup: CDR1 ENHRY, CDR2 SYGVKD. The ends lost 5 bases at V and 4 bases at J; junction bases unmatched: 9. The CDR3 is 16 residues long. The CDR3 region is CAISSYPDRGLETQYF. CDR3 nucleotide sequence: TGTGCCATCAGTTCTTACCCGGACAGGGGGCTAGAGACCCAGTACTTC.

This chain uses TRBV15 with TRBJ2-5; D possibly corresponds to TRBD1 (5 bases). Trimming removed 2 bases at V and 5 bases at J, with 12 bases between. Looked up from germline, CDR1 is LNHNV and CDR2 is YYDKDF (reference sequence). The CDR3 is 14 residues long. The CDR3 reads CATSRRQGMETQYF. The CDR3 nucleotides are TGTGCCACCAGCAGACGCCAGGGAATGGAGACCCAGTACTTC. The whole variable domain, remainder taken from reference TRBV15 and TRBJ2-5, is DAMVIQNPRYQVTQFGKPVTLSCSQTLNHNVMYWYQQKSSQAPKLLFHYYDKDFNNEADTPDNFQSRRPNTSFCFLDIRSPGLGDTAMYLCATSRRQGMETQYFGPGTRLLVL.